The rows below give T cell receptor beta chains drawn from one sample of a study of long-term antiretroviral therapy in people with HIV. Repertoires were generated with immunoSEQ multiplex PCR, while TCRdb's copy carries only in-frame clones and drops some. The sample lists 20,000 to 30,000 clones, roughly 85% occurring once. This sample comprised unsorted PBMCs, obtained 1.2 years after starting antiretroviral therapy. The receptors derive from a woman in her forties with HIV. CDR3s include the opening cysteine and the closing phenylalanine or tryptophan.

v_gene	j_gene	CDR3aa
TRBV6-5	TRBJ1-1	CASSFSGTRAFF
TRBV5-5	TRBJ2-2	CASSPGTGGTTGELFF
TRBV2	TRBJ2-3	CASRPGTNPSRDTQYF
TRBV19	TRBJ1-5	CASRGGGYYSNQPQHF
TRBV30	TRBJ2-5	CAWGPGGSGQETQYF
TRBV4-3	TRBJ2-1	CASSQGSGLAGNEQFF
TRBV5-5	TRBJ1-3	CASSPQGLGNTIYF
TRBV25-1	TRBJ1-3	CASSEWGGRVPGNTIYF
TRBV10-3	TRBJ1-4	CAISGTGATKSEKLFF
TRBV27	TRBJ2-1	CASGQGSYNEQFF
TRBV2	TRBJ1-2	CASSEAGAGYTF
TRBV18	TRBJ2-5	CASSPGLRGVQGVSETQYF
TRBV10-1	TRBJ2-5	CASRPTQETQYF
TRBV5-6	TRBJ1-4	CASSFYRVAEKLFF
TRBV29-1	TRBJ2-1	CSVGNFNEQFF
TRBV2	TRBJ2-3	CASGPIAGVTTDTQYF
TRBV15	TRBJ2-7	CATSRVQGAYEQYF
TRBV11-2	TRBJ2-3	CASSFSRGVDPDTQYF
TRBV15	TRBJ1-5	CATSREGNSNQPQHF
TRBV7-2	TRBJ2-1	CASSLYLAGGPAFF
TRBV6-5	TRBJ1-1	CASSYIEKMNTEAFF
TRBV5-1	TRBJ1-1	CASSLGGMNTEAFF